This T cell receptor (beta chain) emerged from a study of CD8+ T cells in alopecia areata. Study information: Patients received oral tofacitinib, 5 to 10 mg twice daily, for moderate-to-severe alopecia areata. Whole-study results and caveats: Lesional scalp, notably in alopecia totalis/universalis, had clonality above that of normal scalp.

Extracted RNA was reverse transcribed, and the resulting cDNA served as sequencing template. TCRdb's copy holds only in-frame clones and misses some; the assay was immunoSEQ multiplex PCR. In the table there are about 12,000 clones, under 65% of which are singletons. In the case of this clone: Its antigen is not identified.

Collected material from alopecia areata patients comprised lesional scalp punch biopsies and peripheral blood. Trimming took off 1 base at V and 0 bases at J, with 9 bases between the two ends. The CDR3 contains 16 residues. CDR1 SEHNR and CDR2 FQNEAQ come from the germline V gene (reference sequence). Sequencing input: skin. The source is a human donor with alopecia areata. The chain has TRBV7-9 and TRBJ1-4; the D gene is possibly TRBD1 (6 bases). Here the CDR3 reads CASSLGDTSTNEKLFF. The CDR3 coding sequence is TGTGCCAGCAGCTTAGGGGACACATCAACTAATGAAAAACTGTTTTTT.